Shown below are 18 T cell receptor beta chains from a single sample sequenced in a study of CD8+ T cells in alopecia areata. As the sequencing template, cDNA was produced by extracting RNA and reverse transcribing it. The data were produced by immunoSEQ multiplex PCR, yet TCRdb's version contains in-frame clones alone and is incomplete. Found here are fewer than 350,000 clones, about 62% of them singletons; the top ten hold more than 1.5%. Specified treatment: oral pan-JAK inhibitor, 5-10 mg twice daily. The sample here was CD4+ T cells sorted from blood, taken at week 24, from a patient treated with tofacitinib. The origin of the receptors is a human donor with alopecia areata.

Worth noting for this clone: This specimen includes other DNA sequences encoding the same CDR3. This chain joins TRBV5-1 and TRBJ2-2, with 9 bases aligning to TRBD1. V was pared by 0 bases and J by 5 bases, with 2 bases of the junction left unmatched. Germline values: CDR1 SGHRS, CDR2 YFSETQ. There are 15 residues in the CDR3. Here the CDR3 reads CASSLGTGETGELFF. The CDR3 DNA follows: TGCGCCAGCAGCTTGGGGACAGGGGAGACCGGGGAGCTGTTTTTT. Variable domain in full (rest from reference TRBV5-1 and TRBJ2-2): KAGVTQTPRYLIKTRGQQVTLSCSPISGHRSVSWYQQTPGQGLQFLFEYFSETQRNKGNFPGRFSGRQFSNSRSEMNVSTLELGDSALYLCASSLGTGETGELFFGEGSRLTVL.

This clone was seen once. The chain's CDR3 is CAWKKNPTVSYEQYF. The CDR3 DNA follows: TGTGCCTGGAAAAAGAACCCGACGGTCTCCTACGAGCAGTACTTC. V gene TRBV30 combines with J gene TRBJ2-7; D is unclear. The CDR3 is 15 residues long. The germline V gene has CDR1 GTSNPN and CDR2 SVGIG (reference sequence). V lost 4 bases, J lost 0 bases, and 16 bases lay in between.

With regard to this clone: This specimen includes other DNA sequences encoding the same CDR3. V usage is TRBV5-4 and J usage is TRBJ2-6; the D is unclear. Germline V gene lookup returns CDR1 SGHNT and CDR2 YYREEE (reference sequence). V gave up 0 bases and J gave up 1 base, with 5 bases separating them. The CDR3 contains 15 residues. CDR3 amino acids: CASSLVGSGANVLTF. The CDR3 DNA reads TGTGCCAGCAGCTTGGTCGGATCTGGGGCCAACGTCCTGACTTTC.

The J gene is TRBJ1-5, the V gene TRBV30; no clear D. The CDR3 runs 14 residues. Germline CDR1 GTSNPN, CDR2 SVGIG (reference sequence). Trimming removed 0 bases at V and 11 bases at J, with 17 bases between. CDR3 nucleotide sequence: TGTGCCTGGAGTGTAACAAGAGGCATGGTGGCCCAGCATTTT. It translates to CAWSVTRGMVAQHF.

The J gene is TRBJ1-4, the V gene TRBV7-9; TRBD1 agrees at 9 bases. The trim removed 5 bases at V and 7 bases at J, leaving 8 bases unmatched. CDR1 is SEHNR, CDR2 FQNEAQ, per germline (reference sequence). CDR3 length equals 15 residues. DNA of the CDR3: TGTGCCAGCAGCCCAACAGGGGGCGCCGCTGAAAAACTGTTTTTT. Translation gives CASSPTGGAAEKLFF.

As DNA, the CDR3 is TGTGCCAGCAGCGTAAGCCCGGTCCGGGCAGATACGCAGTATTTT. It yields the protein CASSVSPVRADTQYF. The chain recombines TRBV9 with TRBJ2-3; no firm D call. Germline V gives CDR1 SGDLS, CDR2 YYNGEE. The CDR3 totals 15 residues. V dropped 1 base and J dropped 4 bases, with 13 bases sitting between them.

The CDR3, as DNA: TGTGCCAGCAGGATAGACAGTAACTATGGCTACACCTTC. Protein sequence: CASRIDSNYGYTF. The genes are TRBV6-5 and TRBJ1-2; possibly TRBD1 for D (5 bases). Germline loops: CDR1 MNHEY, CDR2 SVGAGI. Trimming took off 6 bases at V and 1 base at J, with 9 bases between the two ends. The CDR3 is made up of 13 amino acids.

The V and J genes are TRBV4-1 and TRBJ2-1, with D possibly being TRBD1 (6 bases). CDR1 is MGHRA, CDR2 YSYEKL, per germline. This CDR3 contains 17 residues. V lost 1 base to trimming and J lost 6 bases, with 19 bases between them. The CDR3: CASSQVLRQVHINEQFF. CDR3 sequence (DNA): TGCGCCAGCAGCCAAGTCCTTCGACAGGTCCACATCAATGAGCAGTTCTTC.

CDR3 residues: CATSPNAGYLYGYTF. In DNA, the CDR3 is TGTGCCACCAGCCCTAATGCGGGGTATCTGTATGGCTACACCTTC. This chain connects TRBV15 to TRBJ1-2; D remains unclear. Germline lookup yields CDR1 LNHNV and CDR2 YYDKDF (reference sequence). Trimming cost V 5 bases and J 5 bases, with 18 bases left between them. The CDR3 sequence is 15 residues long.

The rearrangement uses TRBV29-1 and TRBJ1-1; D remains ambiguous. With 7 bases removed from V and 1 base from J, the gap between germline ends came to 7 bases. Germline V gives CDR1 SQVTM, CDR2 ANQGSEA. The CDR3 has 11 residues. The CDR3 region has the DNA TGCAGCGGCTATAAGAACACTGAAGCTTTCTTT. Its protein product is CSGYKNTEAFF.

This clone has more than one count but fewer than ten. The chain is built from TRBV7-6 and TRBJ1-1; tentatively, D is TRBD1 (6 bases). The CDR3 is 13 residues long. Trimming pared 1 base from V and 7 bases from J, leaving 10 bases between. Looked up from germline, CDR1 is SGHVS and CDR2 is FNYEAQ. CDR3 region: CASSLEGGYEAFF. CDR3 coding DNA: TGTGCCAGCAGCTTAGAGGGGGGTTATGAAGCTTTCTTT.

Worth noting for this clone: The conserved final phenylalanine or tryptophan is absent from the CDR3, which likely points to a read error. The chain employs TRBV2 and TRBJ1-5; a possible D gene is TRBD1 (5 bases). Germline values: CDR1 SNHLY, CDR2 FYNNEI. V lost 4 bases to trimming and J lost 6 bases, with 10 bases between them. The CDR3 is 13 amino acids. The CDR3 coding sequence is TGTGCCAGCAGTGGGACAAGGAGTCAGCCCCAGCATCTT. Translating it yields CASSGTRSQPQHL.

The chain uses TRBV4-1 and TRBJ1-2; D is possibly TRBD1 (5 bases). Germline assignment: CDR1 MGHRA and CDR2 YSYEKL. V was pared by 1 base and J by 6 bases, with 15 bases between. The CDR3 sequence is 15 residues long. CDR3 residues: CASSQVLGTQDGYTF. The CDR3 DNA reads as TGCGCCAGCAGCCAAGTGCTCGGGACGCAGGATGGCTACACCTTC.

This clone was recorded a few times. The J gene is TRBJ2-3, the V gene TRBV4-3; D may match TRBD1 or TRBD2 (5 bases each). Trimming left V 4 bases short and J 10 bases short, with 24 bases between. The CDR3 spans 16 residues. CDR1 LGHNA and CDR2 YSLEER come from the germline V gene. DNA of the CDR3: TGCGCCAGCAGCCGGACCGGGACGAATAAGATGGGGGCGCAGTATTTT. As protein: CASSRTGTNKMGAQYF.

This chain joins TRBV6-6 and TRBJ1-4, with no clear D. CDR3 length: 12 residues. The V and J ends lost 1 base and 8 bases respectively, with 5 bases between them. Per germline, CDR1 MNHNY and CDR2 SVGAGI (reference sequence). The CDR3 loop is CASSYLQEKLFF. CDR3 coding DNA: TGTGCCAGCAGTTACTTGCAGGAAAAACTGTTTTTT.

The chain is built from TRBV2 and TRBJ2-5; 11 nucleotides agree with TRBD2. J gave up 2 bases and V 7 bases, and 6 bases lay outside the gene matches. CDR1 SNHLY and CDR2 FYNNEI come from the germline V gene. CDR3 size: 15 residues. CDR3 coding DNA: TGTGCCAGCAAGCTAGCGGGGGGCCCACAAGAGACCCAGTACTTC. Protein: CASKLAGGPQETQYF.

This chain connects TRBV28 to TRBJ2-3, with no clear D. The CDR3 is made up of 13 amino acids. Germline CDR1 is MDHEN and CDR2 is SYDVKM. The V end was cut by 7 bases, the J end by 2 bases, with 10 bases between. The CDR3 protein is CASMEGLTDTQYF. CDR3 DNA sequence: TGTGCCAGCATGGAAGGGCTCACAGATACGCAGTATTTT.

This chain uses TRBV27 with TRBJ2-2; unclear D gene. Trimming took 8 bases from V and 3 from J, leaving 10 bases between them. CDR1 is MNHEY, CDR2 SMNVEV, per germline (reference sequence). The CDR3 covers 13 residues. The CDR3 nucleotides are TGTGCCAGCCGCTCCAGAGACACCGGGGAGCTGTTTTTT. It translates to CASRSRDTGELFF.